This T cell receptor beta chain is drawn from a study of radiation and T cells in renal cell carcinoma. Study-level points and caveats: Pretreatment tumor biopsies were lacking, so baseline clonotypes are unknown. In blood, top tumor clones expanded by 2 weeks, shrinking by 4.

Indicated time point: blood 4 weeks post-SBRT, at nephrectomy. Stated treatment: 15 Gy SBRT to primary tumor, nephrectomy 4 weeks later. Nephrectomy followed 15 Gy stereotactic body radiation by 4 weeks. TCRdb's copy holds only in-frame clones and misses some; the assay was immunoSEQ multiplex PCR. The sample has over 35,000 clones, around four fifths seen once. The V gene lost 1 base and the J gene lost 6 bases, with 10 bases spanning the gap. The germline V gene encodes CDR1 MDHEN and CDR2 SYDVKM. The length of the CDR3 is 14 residues. As regards this clone: Its specificity is unknown.

The chain is built from TRBV28 and TRBJ1-5; D is unclear. The source is a woman aged 70-85 years with renal cell carcinoma. The starting material was blood, obtained from a patient whose treatment included radiotherapy and nephrectomy. CDR3 bases: TGTGCCAGCAGTTTATCGGGTCTGGGTCAGCCCCAGCATTTT. Its protein product is CASSLSGLGQPQHF.